This record looks at one TCR beta chain sequence and its context. The antigen remains unidentified. This sample is part of a study of shared clonotypes between healthy human individuals. General study points: On the whole, naive subsets had larger estimated richness than memory subsets had.

Measured with immunoSEQ multiplex PCR; TCRdb has only the in-frame clones, and not every one. Counted here are some 1,600,000 clones, 98% occurring once; the ten biggest clones make up 0.45%. Per germline, CDR1 SGHRS and CDR2 YFSETQ. CDR3 size: 15 residues. Deletions cut 3 bases from V and 2 bases from J, with 15 bases between. CD45RA+ naive and CD45RA-negative memory subsets were separated from CD4+ cells. Sequenced: naive CD4+ T cells sorted from blood. Stated subset: CD45RA+ positively selected. The receptor was isolated from a man aged 30 to 45 in good health. The V call is TRBV5-1, the J call TRBJ2-7; the D call may be TRBD1 or TRBD2 (5 bases each). The CDR3 loop is CASSWDGPGPYEQYF. The CDR3, as DNA: TGCGCCAGCAGCTGGGACGGACCGGGGCCCTACGAGCAGTACTTC.